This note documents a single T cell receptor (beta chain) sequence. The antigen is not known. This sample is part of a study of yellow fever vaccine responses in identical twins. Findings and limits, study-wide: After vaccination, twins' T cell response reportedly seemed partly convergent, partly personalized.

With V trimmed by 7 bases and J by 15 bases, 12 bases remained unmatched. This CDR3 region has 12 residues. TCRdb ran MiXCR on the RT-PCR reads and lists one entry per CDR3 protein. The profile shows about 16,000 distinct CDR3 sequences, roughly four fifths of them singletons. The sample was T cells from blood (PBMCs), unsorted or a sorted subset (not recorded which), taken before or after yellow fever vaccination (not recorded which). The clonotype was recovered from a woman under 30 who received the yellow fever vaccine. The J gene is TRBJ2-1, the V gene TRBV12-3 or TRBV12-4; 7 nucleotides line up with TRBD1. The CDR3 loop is CASTLGDRARFF. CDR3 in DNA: TGTGCCAGCACCCTTGGAGACAGGGCACGGTTCTTC.